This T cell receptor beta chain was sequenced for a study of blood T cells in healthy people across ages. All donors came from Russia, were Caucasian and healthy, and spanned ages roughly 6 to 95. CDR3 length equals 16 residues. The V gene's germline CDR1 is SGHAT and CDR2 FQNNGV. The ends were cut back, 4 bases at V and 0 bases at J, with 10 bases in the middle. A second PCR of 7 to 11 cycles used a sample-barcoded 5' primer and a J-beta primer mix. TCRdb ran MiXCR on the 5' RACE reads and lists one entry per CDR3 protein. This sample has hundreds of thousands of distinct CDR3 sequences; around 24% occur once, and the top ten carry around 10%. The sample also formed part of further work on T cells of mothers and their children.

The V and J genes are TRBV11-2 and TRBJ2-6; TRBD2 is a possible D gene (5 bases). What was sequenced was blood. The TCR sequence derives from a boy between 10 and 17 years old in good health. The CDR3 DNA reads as TGTGCCAGCAGCTCAATTCGGGGCTCTGGGGCCAACGTCCTGACTTTC. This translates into CASSSIRGSGANVLTF.